The following is a T cell receptor beta chain sequence with its context. Its antigen is still unknown. Using immunoSEQ multiplex PCR, the repertoire was profiled, and TCRdb retains in-frame clones only, with some absent. The data contain approximately 70,000 clones, 65% to 90% of them singletons. This entry belongs to a study of OX40 agonist ivuxolimab in advanced cancers. Study conclusions and caveats: Partial responders dosed at 0.1-3.0 mg/kg displayed clonal expansion ranking among the lowest.

The sequence was obtained from an adult with an advanced solid tumor such as melanoma, head and neck, liver or kidney cancer. Here the sequenced sample was CD4+ or CD8+ T cells sorted from blood, taken in a trial of the OX40 agonist ivuxolimab.

The CDR3 here is CASSESPYGRGVQETQYF. CDR3 in DNA: TGTGCCAGCAGTGAATCCCCGTACGGGCGGGGGGTCCAAGAGACCCAGTACTTC. The chain employs TRBV25-1 and TRBJ2-5; 8 bases fit TRBD2. The J segment lost 1 base and the V segment lost 1 base, leaving 11 bases of the junction unmatched. The CDR3 length is 18 residues. Germline V lookup: CDR1 MGHDK, CDR2 SYGVNS.